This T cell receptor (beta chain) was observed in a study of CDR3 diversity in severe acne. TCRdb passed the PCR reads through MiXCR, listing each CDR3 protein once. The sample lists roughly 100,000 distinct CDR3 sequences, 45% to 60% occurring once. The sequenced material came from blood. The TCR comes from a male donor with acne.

The DNA of the CDR3 is TGTGCCATCAGACCGGATGCGGGAGGCCCCTACGAGCAGTACTTC. It codes for CAIRPDAGGPYEQYF. The J gene is TRBJ2-7, the V gene TRBV10-3; 8 bases are shared with TRBD2. The CDR3 length is 15 residues. V dropped 6 bases and J dropped 2; count of bases not matched to a gene: 9. CDR1 and CDR2 from the germline V gene are ENHRY and SYGVKD.